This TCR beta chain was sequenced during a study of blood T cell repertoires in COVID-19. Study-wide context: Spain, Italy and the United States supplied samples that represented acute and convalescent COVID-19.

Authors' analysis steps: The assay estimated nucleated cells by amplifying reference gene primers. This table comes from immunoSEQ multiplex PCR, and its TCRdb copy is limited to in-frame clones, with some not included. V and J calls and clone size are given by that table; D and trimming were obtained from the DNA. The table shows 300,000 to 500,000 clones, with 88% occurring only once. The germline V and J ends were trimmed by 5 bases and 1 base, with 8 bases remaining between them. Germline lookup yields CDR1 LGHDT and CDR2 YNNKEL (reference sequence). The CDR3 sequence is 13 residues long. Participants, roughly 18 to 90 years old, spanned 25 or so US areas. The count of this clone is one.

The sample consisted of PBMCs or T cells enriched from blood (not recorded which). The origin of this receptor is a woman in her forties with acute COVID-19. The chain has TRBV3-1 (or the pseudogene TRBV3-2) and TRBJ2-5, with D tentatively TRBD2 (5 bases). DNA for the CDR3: TGTGCCAGCAGCGAGGGATTCCAAGAGACCCAGTACTTC. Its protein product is CASSEGFQETQYF.